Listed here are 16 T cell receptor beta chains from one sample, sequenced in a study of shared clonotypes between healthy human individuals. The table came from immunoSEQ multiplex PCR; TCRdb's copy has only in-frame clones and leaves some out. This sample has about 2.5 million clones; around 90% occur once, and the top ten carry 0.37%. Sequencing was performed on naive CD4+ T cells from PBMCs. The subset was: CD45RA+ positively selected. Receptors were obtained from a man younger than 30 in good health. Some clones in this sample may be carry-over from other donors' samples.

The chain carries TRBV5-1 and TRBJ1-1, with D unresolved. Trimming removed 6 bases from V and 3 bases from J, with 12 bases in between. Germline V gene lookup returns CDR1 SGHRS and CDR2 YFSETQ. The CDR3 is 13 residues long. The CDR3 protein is CASKNYGDTEAFF. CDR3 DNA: TGCGCCAGCAAAAACTACGGGGACACTGAAGCTTTCTTT.

CDR3 in amino acids: CASSPGPGTGNYYEQYF. The CDR3 DNA is TGTGCCAGCAGCCCCGGTCCAGGGACAGGGAATTACTACGAGCAGTACTTC. The rearrangement uses TRBV11-3 and TRBJ2-7; 9 bases agree with TRBD1. The CDR3 extends over 17 amino acids. V gave up 5 bases and J gave up 3 bases; unmatched junction bases: 14. Germline V gene lookup returns CDR1 SGHNT and CDR2 YENEEA.

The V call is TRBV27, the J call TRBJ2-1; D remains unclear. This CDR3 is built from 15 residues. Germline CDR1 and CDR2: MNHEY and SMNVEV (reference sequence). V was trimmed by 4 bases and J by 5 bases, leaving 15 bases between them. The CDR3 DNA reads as TGTGCCAGCAGTTCCCTCCCCAGGCCCAACAATGAGCAGTTCTTC. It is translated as CASSSLPRPNNEQFF.

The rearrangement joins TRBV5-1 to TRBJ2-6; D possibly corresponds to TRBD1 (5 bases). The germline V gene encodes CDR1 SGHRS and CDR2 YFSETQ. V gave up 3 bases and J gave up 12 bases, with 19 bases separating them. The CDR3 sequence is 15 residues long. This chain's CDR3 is CASSWGLQALPVLTF. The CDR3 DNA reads TGCGCCAGCAGCTGGGGTCTACAGGCCCTTCCCGTCCTGACTTTC.

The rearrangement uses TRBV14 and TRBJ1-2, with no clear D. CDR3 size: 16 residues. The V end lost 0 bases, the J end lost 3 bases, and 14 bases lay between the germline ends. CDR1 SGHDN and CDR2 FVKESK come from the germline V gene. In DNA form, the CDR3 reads TGTGCCAGCAGCCAAGATAGGGCCCGACCCCACTATGGCTACACCTTC. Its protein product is CASSQDRARPHYGYTF.

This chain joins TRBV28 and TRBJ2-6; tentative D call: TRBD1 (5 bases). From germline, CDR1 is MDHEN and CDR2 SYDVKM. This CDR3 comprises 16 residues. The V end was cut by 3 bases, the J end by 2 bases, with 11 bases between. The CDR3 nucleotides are TGTGCCAGCAGTTTCGTTTGGGGCACTGGGGCCAACGTCCTGACTTTC. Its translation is CASSFVWGTGANVLTF.

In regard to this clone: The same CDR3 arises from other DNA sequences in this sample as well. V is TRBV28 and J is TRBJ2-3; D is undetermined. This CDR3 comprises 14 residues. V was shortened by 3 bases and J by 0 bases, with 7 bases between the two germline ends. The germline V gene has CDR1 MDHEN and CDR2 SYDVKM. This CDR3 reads CASSFGGSTDTQYF. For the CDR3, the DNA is TGTGCCAGCAGTTTTGGCGGAAGCACAGATACGCAGTATTTT.

The CDR3 nucleotides read TGTGCCAGCCTAAAAACAGGGGCCTCTCCCCAACTGTTTTTT. It encodes CASLKTGASPQLFF. The genes are TRBV6-5 and TRBJ1-4, with 7 bases matching TRBD1. Germline V CDR1 and CDR2: MNHEY, SVGAGI. CDR3 length: 14 residues. J gave up 12 bases and V 8 bases, and 15 bases lay outside the gene matches.

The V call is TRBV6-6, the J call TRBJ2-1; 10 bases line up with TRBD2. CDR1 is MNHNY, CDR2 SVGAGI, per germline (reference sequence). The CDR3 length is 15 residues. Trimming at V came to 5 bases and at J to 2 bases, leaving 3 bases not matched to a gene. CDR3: CASSTSGRAYNEQFF. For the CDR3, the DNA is TGTGCCAGCAGTACGAGCGGGAGGGCCTACAATGAGCAGTTCTTC.

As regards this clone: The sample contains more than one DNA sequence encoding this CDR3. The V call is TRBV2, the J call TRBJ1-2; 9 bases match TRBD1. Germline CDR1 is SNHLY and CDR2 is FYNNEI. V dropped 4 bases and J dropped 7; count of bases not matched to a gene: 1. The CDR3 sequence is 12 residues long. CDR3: CASSGTGVGYTF. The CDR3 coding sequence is TGTGCCAGCAGTGGGACAGGGGTTGGCTACACCTTC.

CDR3 in DNA: TGTGCCAGCAGCCGGGACCTTGGAGATACGCAGTATTTT. It specifies CASSRDLGDTQYF. V and J are TRBV11-1 and TRBJ2-3, with D perhaps being TRBD1 or TRBD2 (5 bases each). CDR1 is SGHAT and CDR2 is FQDESV in the germline V gene (reference sequence). Trimming shortened V by 5 bases and J by 5 bases, and 11 bases separated the two germline ends. The CDR3 has 13 residues.

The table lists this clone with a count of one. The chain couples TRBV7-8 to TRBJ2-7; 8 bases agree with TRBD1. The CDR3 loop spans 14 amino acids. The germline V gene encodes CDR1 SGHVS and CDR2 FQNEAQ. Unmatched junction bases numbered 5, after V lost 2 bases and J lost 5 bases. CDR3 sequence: CASSLRDRSHEQYF. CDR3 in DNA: TGTGCCAGCAGCTTACGGGACAGGAGCCACGAGCAGTACTTC. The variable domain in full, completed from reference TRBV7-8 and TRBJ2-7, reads GAGVSQSPRYKVAKRGQDVALRCDPISGHVSLFWYQQALGQGPEFLTYFQNEAQLDKSGLPSDRFFAERPEGSVSTLKIQRTQQEDSAVYLCASSLRDRSHEQYFGPGTRLTVT.

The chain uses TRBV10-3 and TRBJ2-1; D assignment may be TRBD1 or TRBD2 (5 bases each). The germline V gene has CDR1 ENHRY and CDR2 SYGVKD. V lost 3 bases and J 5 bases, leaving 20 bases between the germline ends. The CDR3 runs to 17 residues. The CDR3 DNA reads TGTGCCATCAGTGATCGGGGCAGAAACGCCGCTAACAATGAGCAGTTCTTC. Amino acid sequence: CAISDRGRNAANNEQFF.

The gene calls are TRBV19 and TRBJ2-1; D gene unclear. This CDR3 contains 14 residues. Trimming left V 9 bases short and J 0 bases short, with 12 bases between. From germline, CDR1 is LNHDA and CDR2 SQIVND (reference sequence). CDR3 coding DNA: TGTGCCAGCAGCCTAATGGGCTCCTACAATGAGCAGTTCTTC. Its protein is CASSLMGSYNEQFF.

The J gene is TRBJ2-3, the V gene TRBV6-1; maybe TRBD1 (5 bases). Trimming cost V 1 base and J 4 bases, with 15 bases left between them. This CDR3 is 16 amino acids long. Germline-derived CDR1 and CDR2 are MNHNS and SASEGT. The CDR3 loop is CASSEGGAGWADTQYF. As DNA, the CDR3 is TGTGCCAGCAGTGAAGGGGGCGCAGGATGGGCAGATACGCAGTATTTT.

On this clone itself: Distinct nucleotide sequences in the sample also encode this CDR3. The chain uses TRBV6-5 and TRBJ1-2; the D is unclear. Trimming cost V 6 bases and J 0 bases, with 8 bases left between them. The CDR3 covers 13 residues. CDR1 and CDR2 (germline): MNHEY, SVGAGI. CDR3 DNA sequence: TGTGCCAGCAGCCGTGACTCTAACTATGGCTACACCTTC. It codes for CASSRDSNYGYTF.